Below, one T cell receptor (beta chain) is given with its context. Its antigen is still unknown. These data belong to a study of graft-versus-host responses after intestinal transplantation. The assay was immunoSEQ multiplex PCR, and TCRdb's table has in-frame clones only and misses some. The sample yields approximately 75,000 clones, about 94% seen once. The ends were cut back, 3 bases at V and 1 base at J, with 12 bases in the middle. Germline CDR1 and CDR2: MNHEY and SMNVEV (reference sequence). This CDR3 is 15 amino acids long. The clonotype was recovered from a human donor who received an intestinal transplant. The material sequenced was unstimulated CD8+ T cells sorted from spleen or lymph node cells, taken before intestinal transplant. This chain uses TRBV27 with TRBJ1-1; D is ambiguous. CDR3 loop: CASSFISSGNTEAFF. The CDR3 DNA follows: TGTGCCAGCAGTTTTATATCATCGGGGAACACTGAAGCTTTCTTT.